This note documents a single TCR beta chain sequence. The record originates from a study of blood T cell repertoires in COVID-19. Study details: COVID-19 samples from acute and convalescent phases originated in the United States, Italy and Spain. In each case, the material was cDNA or gDNA derived from T cells, B-cell-depleted T cells, or PBMCs.

Authors' analysis steps: Amplifying reference gene primers gave estimates of nucleated cell counts. Data came from immunoSEQ multiplex PCR; TCRdb stores just in-frame clones and leaves some out. V, J and clone size are taken as reported in that table, and D and trimming were inferred from the DNA itself. The sample contains around 130,000 clones, about 86% of which appear only once. The CDR3 runs 17 residues. Per the germline V gene, CDR1 is MNHEY and CDR2 is SMNVEV (reference sequence). V dropped 3 bases and J dropped 7 bases, with 19 bases sitting between them. The chain carries TRBV27 and TRBJ1-6; weak D call: TRBD1 (6 bases). Sequenced material: peripheral blood. The TCR originated in a human donor in a cohort sampled during active COVID-19. In nucleotides, the CDR3 is TGTGCCAGCAGTTTGTCGCCCCGGGGGGCAAGGAATTCACCCCTCCACTTT. Translation gives CASSLSPRGARNSPLHF.